These 13 T cell receptor beta chains were all obtained from the same sample, sequenced in a study of blood T cell repertoires in COVID-19. Libraries were prepared by immunoSEQ multiplex PCR; TCRdb keeps only in-frame clonotypes and omits some of them. The sample contains under 350,000 clones, approximately 86% of which appear only once. The sample was PBMCs or T cells enriched from blood (not recorded which). Receptors originate from a woman aged 40 to 55 with acute COVID-19.

The chain recombines TRBV7-2 with TRBJ1-5; D gene uncertain. CDR1 and CDR2 from the germline V gene are SGHTA and FQGNSA. The CDR3 consists of 13 residues. Trimming stripped 6 bases from V and 0 bases from J, with 6 bases between. The CDR3 loop reads CASSQVSNQPQHF. In nucleotides, the CDR3 is TGTGCCAGCAGTCAGGTTAGCAATCAGCCCCAGCATTTT.

The J gene is TRBJ2-1, the V gene TRBV12-3 or TRBV12-4; D remains unclear. The CDR3 covers 11 residues. V lost 7 bases, J lost 15 bases, and 16 bases lay in between. The CDR3 coding sequence is TGTGCCAGCACCGCGGTGAATAATCGGTTCTTC. The encoded protein is CASTAVNNRFF.

The chain uses TRBV5-1 and TRBJ1-5; D is undetermined. CDR3 length: 14 residues. V lost 1 base and J lost 5, with 10 bases in between. Per germline, CDR1 SGHRS and CDR2 YFSETQ. CDR3: CASSLWGVDQPQHF. CDR3 DNA sequence: TGCGCCAGCAGCTTGTGGGGAGTGGATCAGCCCCAGCATTTT.

The genes are TRBV14 and TRBJ1-2, with D uncertain. Per germline, CDR1 SGHDN and CDR2 FVKESK. V was shortened by 0 bases and J by 0 bases, with 8 bases between the two germline ends. The CDR3 is made up of 15 amino acids. In DNA form, the CDR3 reads TGTGCCAGCAGCCAAGATCAAAATCCTAACTATGGCTACACCTTC. It yields the protein CASSQDQNPNYGYTF.

The J gene is TRBJ2-5, the V gene TRBV11-2, with TRBD2 matching over 16 bases. J was trimmed by 7 bases and V by 4 bases; bases with no gene match: 12. This CDR3 is 18 amino acids long. In germline, CDR1 is SGHAT, CDR2 FQNNGV. CDR3 sequence reads: CASSWGLAGGLLQRTQYF. The CDR3, as DNA: TGTGCCAGCAGCTGGGGACTAGCGGGAGGGCTTTTACAGCGGACCCAGTACTTC.

The J gene is TRBJ1-1, the V gene TRBV4-3; 10 nucleotides align to TRBD1. The CDR3 covers 15 residues. V trimming: 2 bases; J trimming: 7 bases; junction bases outside the gene matches: 7. Per the germline V gene, CDR1 is LGHNA and CDR2 is YSLEER. The CDR3 reads CASSQQTGGLVEAFF. In DNA form, the CDR3 reads TGCGCCAGCAGCCAACAGACAGGGGGCTTGGTTGAAGCTTTCTTT.

CDR3 region: CASSYNGGNYGYTF. CDR3 DNA: TGTGCCAGCAGTTATAACGGCGGAAACTATGGCTACACCTTC. The chain recombines TRBV6-5 with TRBJ1-2, with D unresolved. V was pared by 3 bases and J by 2 bases, with 10 bases between. The germline CDR1 and CDR2 sequences are MNHEY and SVGAGI. The CDR3 runs to 14 residues.

This chain links TRBV27 with TRBJ1-2; TRBD1 agrees at 8 bases. CDR3 size: 15 residues. The germline V gene has CDR1 MNHEY and CDR2 SMNVEV (reference sequence). Germline trimming cut 6 bases from V and 1 base from J; bases unmatched to any gene: 7. The CDR3 DNA follows: TGTGCCAGCAGAGCCCAGGGGGCCTATAACTATGGCTACACCTTC. Protein: CASRAQGAYNYGYTF.

V gene TRBV28 combines with J gene TRBJ2-7, with D tentatively TRBD1 (5 bases). The length of the CDR3 is 16 residues. The germline V and J ends were trimmed by 2 bases and 2 bases, with 16 bases remaining between them. Germline V gene lookup returns CDR1 MDHEN and CDR2 SYDVKM. CDR3 coding DNA: TGTGCCAGCAGTTTAAGTGTGTCCAGGGCTACCTACGAGCAGTACTTC. Protein product: CASSLSVSRATYEQYF.

This sequence joins TRBV25-1 and TRBJ1-5; D is unclear. The CDR3 length is 12 residues. Germline V gives CDR1 MGHDK, CDR2 SYGVNS. V was trimmed by 4 bases and J by 4 bases, leaving 5 bases between them. CDR3 region: CASSGPNQPQHF. CDR3 nucleotides: TGTGCCAGCAGTGGGCCTAATCAGCCCCAGCATTTT.

This rearrangement joins TRBV24-1 to TRBJ1-2; no definite D call. Trimming left V 2 bases short and J 4 bases short, with 16 bases between. CDR3 length equals 16 residues. CDR1 and CDR2 from the germline V gene are KGHDR and SFDVKD. The CDR3 sequence is CATSDWVRGIGYGYTF. In DNA, the CDR3 is TGTGCCACCAGTGATTGGGTGCGGGGTATTGGCTATGGCTACACCTTC.

This clone was found once. The V gene is TRBV12-3 or TRBV12-4, the J gene TRBJ2-5; tentative D call: TRBD1 (5 bases). This CDR3 has 13 amino acids. V lost 3 bases and J 9 bases, leaving 14 bases between the germline ends. CDR3 nucleotides: TGTGCCAGCAGTTTTGGCACTTCACAGGCCCAGTACTTC. Translated: CASSFGTSQAQYF.

CDR3 DNA sequence: TGTGCTAGTGGTTCTGACATGATCCACGAGCAGTACTTC. It encodes CASGSDMIHEQYF. The chain joins TRBV12-5 to TRBJ2-7; D gene uncertain. CDR1 is LGHNT and CDR2 is FRNRAP in the germline V gene. This CDR3 contains 13 residues. The germline V and J ends were trimmed by 4 bases and 5 bases, with 12 bases remaining between them.